Each of the 4 T cell receptor beta chains below was sequenced from the same sample in a study of blood T cell repertoires in COVID-19 (dated by TCRdb to 2018 to 2020). The library was built by means of the immunoSEQ multiplex PCR assay. Entries here come from immuneACCESS through TCRdb and include only in-frame sequences with V and J called. Some clones fail to appear in such tables; in the studies checked, an unresolved V gene covers under half of the shortfall, and the cause of the remainder is unknown. This sample gives a few hundred thousand clones in total; 80% to 90% of them show up just once. Under 4% of the sample lies in the top ten. Material for sequencing was PBMCs or T cells enriched from blood (not recorded which). Receptor source: a woman between 18 and 29 years old in a cohort exposed to, infected with or recovered from COVID-19 (not recorded which).

The chain has TRBV6-1 and TRBJ2-1; D perhaps matches TRBD1 (6 bases). Germline CDR1 reads MNHNS; CDR2 reads SASEGT. The ends were cut back, 1 base at V and 7 bases at J, with 14 bases in the middle. The CDR3 is 15 residues long. The CDR3 DNA reads TGTGCCAGCAGTGAAGAAGTCGGGACACCAAATGAGCAGTTCTTC. Translating it yields CASSEEVGTPNEQFF.

The J gene is TRBJ2-5, the V gene TRBV24-1, with D maybe TRBD1 (8 bases). Germline V gene sequence: CDR1 KGHDR, CDR2 SFDVKD. Trimming pared 2 bases from V and 5 bases from J, leaving 14 bases between. This CDR3 has 15 amino acids. The CDR3 here is CATSDSTGGGETQYF. The CDR3 DNA reads as TGTGCCACCAGTGATTCAACAGGGGGAGGGGAGACCCAGTACTTC.

The chain employs TRBV6-5 and TRBJ1-5; 8 bases align to TRBD1. CDR3 length: 15 residues. CDR1 is MNHEY and CDR2 is SVGAGI in the germline V gene. The V segment lost 6 bases and the J segment 6 bases; nucleotides outside the gene matches: 10. The CDR3 here is CASRPGQGGVQPQHF. In nucleotides, the CDR3 is TGTGCCAGCAGACCCGGACAGGGTGGGGTTCAGCCCCAGCATTTT.

The chain is built from TRBV6-5 and TRBJ2-7; 8 positions agree with TRBD1. The junction had 4 bases not matched to a gene; V was cut back by 4 bases and J by 2 bases. CDR1 is MNHEY, CDR2 SVGAGI, per germline. The length of the CDR3 is 14 residues. CDR3 DNA: TGTGCCAGCAGTTCACAGGGGGTTACCTACGAGCAGTACTTC. Its protein product is CASSSQGVTYEQYF.